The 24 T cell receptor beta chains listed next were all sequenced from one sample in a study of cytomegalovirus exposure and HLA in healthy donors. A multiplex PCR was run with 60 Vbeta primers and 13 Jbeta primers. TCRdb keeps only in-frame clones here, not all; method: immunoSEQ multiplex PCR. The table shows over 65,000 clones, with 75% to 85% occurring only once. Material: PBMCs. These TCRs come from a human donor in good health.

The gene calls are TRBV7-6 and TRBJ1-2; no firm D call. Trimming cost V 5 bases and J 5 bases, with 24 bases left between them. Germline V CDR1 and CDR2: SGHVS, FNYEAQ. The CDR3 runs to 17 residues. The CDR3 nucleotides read TGTGCCAGCAGCCCTCAGCTTGGGCACAGCCAGCATTATGGCTACACCTTC. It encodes CASSPQLGHSQHYGYTF. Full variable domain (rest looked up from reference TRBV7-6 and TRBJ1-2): GAGVSQSPRYKVTKRGQDVALRCDPISGHVSLYWYRQALGQGPEFLTYFNYEAQQDKSGLPNDRFSAERPEGSISTLTIQRTEQRDSAMYRCASSPQLGHSQHYGYTFGSGTRLTVV.

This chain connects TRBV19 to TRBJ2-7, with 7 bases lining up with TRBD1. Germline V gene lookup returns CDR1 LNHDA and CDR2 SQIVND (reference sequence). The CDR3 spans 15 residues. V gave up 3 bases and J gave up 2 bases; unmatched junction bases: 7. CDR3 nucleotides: TGTGCCAGTAGTATTGGTTCGGGACAGCCCTACGAGCAGTACTTC. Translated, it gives CASSIGSGQPYEQYF.

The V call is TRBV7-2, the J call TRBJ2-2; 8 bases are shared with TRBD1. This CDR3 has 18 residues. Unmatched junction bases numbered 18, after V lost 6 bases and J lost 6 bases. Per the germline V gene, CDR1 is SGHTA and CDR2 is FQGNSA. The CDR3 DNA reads TGTGCCAGCAGAATTAATCTCGGGCCAGGGGGCACGGCCGGGGAGCTGTTTTTT. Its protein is CASRINLGPGGTAGELFF.

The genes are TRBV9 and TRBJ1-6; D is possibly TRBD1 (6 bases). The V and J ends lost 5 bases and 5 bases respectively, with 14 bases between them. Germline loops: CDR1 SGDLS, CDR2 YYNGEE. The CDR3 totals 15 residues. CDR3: CASSENRVNNSPLHF. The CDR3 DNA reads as TGTGCCAGCAGTGAGAACAGGGTCAATAATTCACCCCTCCACTTT.

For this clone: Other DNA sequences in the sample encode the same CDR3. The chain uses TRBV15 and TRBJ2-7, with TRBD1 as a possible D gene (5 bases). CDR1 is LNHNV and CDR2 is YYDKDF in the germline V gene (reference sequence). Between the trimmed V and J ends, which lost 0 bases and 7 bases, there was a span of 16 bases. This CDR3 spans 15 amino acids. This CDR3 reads CATSREQAQTGEQYF. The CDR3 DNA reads TGTGCCACCAGCAGAGAACAGGCCCAGACTGGGGAGCAGTACTTC.

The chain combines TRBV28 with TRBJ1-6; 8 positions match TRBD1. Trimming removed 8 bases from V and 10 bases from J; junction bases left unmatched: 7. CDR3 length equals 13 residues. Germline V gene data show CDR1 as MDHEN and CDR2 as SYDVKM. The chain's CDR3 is CASSDRVFSPLHF. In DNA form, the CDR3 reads TGTGCCAGCTCGGACAGGGTCTTCTCACCCCTCCACTTT.

CDR3 protein: CASSRGSGANVLTF. The CDR3 DNA is TGTGCCAGCAGCCGGGGCTCTGGGGCCAACGTCCTGACTTTC. The V gene is TRBV13, the J gene TRBJ2-6; maybe TRBD2 (5 bases). The germline V gene encodes CDR1 PRHDT and CDR2 FYEKMQ (reference sequence). CDR3 size: 14 residues. Trimming took off 5 bases at V and 0 bases at J, with 5 bases between the two ends. Complete variable domain (other parts from reference TRBV13 and TRBJ2-6): AAGVIQSPRHLIKEKRETATLKCYPIPRHDTVYWYQQGPGQDPQFLISFYEKMQSDKGSIPDRFSAQQFSDYHSELNMSSLELGDSALYFCASSRGSGANVLTFGAGSRLTVL.

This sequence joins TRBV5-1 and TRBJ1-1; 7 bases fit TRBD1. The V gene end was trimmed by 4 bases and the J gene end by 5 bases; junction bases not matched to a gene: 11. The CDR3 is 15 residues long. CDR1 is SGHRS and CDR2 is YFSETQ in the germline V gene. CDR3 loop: CASSGIQGIGTEAFF. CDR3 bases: TGCGCCAGCAGCGGAATACAGGGGATAGGGACTGAAGCTTTCTTT.

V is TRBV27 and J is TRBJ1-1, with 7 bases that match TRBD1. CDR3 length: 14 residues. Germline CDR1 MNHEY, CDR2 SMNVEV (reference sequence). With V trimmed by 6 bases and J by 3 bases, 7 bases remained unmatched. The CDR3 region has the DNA TGTGCCAGCAGACCGAAGGGACAGCACACTGAAGCTTTCTTT. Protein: CASRPKGQHTEAFF.

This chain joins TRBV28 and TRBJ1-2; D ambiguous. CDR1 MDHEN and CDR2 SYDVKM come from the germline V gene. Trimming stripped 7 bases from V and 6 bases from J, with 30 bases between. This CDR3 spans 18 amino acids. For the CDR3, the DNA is TGTGCCAGCACCACAATACTAGCCCCCGACGCGCTCCGAAATGGCTACACCTTC. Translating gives CASTTILAPDALRNGYTF.

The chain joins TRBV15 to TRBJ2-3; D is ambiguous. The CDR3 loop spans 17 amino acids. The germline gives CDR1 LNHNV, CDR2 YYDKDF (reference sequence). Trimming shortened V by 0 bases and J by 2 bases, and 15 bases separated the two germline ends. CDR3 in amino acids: CATSRDHARGLTDTQYF. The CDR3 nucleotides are TGTGCCACCAGCAGAGATCATGCCCGTGGGCTCACAGATACGCAGTATTTT.

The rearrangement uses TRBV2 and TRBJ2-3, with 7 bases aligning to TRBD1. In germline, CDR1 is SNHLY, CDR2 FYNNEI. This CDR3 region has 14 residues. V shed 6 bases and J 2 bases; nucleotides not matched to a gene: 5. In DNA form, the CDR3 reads TGTGCCAGCAGAAGGGACAGAGACACAGATACGCAGTATTTT. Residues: CASRRDRDTDTQYF. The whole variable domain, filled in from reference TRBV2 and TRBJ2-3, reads EPEVTQTPSHQVTQMGQEVILRCVPISNHLYFYWYRQILGQKVEFLVSFYNNEISEKSEIFDDQFSVERPDGSNFTLKIRSTKLEDSAMYFCASRRDRDTDTQYFGPGTRLTVL.

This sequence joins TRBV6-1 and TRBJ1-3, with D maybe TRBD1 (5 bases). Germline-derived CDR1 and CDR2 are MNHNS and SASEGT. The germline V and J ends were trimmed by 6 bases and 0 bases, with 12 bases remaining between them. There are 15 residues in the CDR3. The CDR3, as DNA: TGTGCCAGCAGGCGGGACCCCGGCTCTGGAAACACCATATATTTT. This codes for CASRRDPGSGNTIYF.

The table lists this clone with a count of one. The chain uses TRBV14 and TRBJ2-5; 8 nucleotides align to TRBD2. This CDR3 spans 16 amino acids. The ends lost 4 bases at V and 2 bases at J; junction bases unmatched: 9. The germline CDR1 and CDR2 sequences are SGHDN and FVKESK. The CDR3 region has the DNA TGTGCCAGCAGCCCGACTAGCGCCAGATTTCAAGAGACCCAGTACTTC. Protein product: CASSPTSARFQETQYF.

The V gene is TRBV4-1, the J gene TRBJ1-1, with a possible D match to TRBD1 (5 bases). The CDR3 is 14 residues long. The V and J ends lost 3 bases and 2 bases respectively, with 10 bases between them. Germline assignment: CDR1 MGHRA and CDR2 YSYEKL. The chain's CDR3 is CASSHLGLNTEAFF. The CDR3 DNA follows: TGCGCCAGCAGCCATCTGGGGCTCAACACTGAAGCTTTCTTT.

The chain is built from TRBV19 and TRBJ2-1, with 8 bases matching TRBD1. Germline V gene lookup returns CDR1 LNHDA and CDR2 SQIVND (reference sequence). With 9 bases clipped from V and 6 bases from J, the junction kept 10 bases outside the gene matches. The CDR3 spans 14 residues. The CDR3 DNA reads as TGTGCCAGCACTACAGGGGGTGGTGGCAATGAGCAGTTCTTC. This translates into CASTTGGGGNEQFF.

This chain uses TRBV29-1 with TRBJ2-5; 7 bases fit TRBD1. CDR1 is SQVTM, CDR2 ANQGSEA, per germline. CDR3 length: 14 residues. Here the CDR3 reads CGSSGTASRETQYF. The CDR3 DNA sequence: TGCGGTTCGTCCGGGACAGCGTCCCGGGAGACCCAGTACTTC.

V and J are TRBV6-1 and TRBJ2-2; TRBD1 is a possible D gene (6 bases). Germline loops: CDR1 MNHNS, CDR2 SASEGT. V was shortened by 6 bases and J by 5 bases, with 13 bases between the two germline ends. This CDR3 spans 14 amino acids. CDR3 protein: CASSDRSRTGELFF. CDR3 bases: TGTGCCAGCAGCGACAGGAGTCGGACCGGGGAGCTGTTTTTT.

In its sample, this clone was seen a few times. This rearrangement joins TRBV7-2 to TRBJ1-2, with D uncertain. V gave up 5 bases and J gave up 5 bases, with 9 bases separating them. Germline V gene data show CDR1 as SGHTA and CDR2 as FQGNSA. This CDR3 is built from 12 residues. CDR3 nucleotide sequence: TGTGCCAGCAGCGTACAGCAATATGGCTACACCTTC. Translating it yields CASSVQQYGYTF.

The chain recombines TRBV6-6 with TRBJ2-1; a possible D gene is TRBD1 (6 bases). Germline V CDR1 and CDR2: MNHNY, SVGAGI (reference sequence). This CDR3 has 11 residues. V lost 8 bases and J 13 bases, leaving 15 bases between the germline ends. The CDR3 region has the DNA TGTGCCAGCGGACCGTGGGGGCAACAGTTCTTC. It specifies CASGPWGQQFF.

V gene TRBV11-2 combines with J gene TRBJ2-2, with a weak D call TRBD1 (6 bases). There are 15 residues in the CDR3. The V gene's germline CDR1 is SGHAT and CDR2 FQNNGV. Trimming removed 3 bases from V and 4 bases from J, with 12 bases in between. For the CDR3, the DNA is TGTGCCAGCAGCTTGGCTTTGACAGGCACCGGGGAGCTGTTTTTT. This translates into CASSLALTGTGELFF.

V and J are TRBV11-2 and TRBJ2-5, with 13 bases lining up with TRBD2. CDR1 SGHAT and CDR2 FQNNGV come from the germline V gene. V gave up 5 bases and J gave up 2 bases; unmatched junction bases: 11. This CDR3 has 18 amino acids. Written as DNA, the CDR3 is TGTGCCAGCAGCCACGGACTAGCGGGGGCGAGAAATCAAGAGACCCAGTACTTC. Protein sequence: CASSHGLAGARNQETQYF.

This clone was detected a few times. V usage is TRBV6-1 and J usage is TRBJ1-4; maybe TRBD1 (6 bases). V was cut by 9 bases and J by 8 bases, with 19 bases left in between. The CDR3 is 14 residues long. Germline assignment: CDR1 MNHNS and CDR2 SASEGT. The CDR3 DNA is TGTGCCAGTCAGGGGCTAGACGGTCACGAAAAACTGTTTTTT. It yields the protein CASQGLDGHEKLFF.

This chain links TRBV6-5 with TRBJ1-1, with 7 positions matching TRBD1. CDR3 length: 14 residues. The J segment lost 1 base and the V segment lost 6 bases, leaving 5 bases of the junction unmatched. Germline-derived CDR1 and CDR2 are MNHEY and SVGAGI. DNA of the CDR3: TGTGCCAGCAGCCGACAGGGAGGGAACACTGAAGCTTTCTTT. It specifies CASSRQGGNTEAFF.